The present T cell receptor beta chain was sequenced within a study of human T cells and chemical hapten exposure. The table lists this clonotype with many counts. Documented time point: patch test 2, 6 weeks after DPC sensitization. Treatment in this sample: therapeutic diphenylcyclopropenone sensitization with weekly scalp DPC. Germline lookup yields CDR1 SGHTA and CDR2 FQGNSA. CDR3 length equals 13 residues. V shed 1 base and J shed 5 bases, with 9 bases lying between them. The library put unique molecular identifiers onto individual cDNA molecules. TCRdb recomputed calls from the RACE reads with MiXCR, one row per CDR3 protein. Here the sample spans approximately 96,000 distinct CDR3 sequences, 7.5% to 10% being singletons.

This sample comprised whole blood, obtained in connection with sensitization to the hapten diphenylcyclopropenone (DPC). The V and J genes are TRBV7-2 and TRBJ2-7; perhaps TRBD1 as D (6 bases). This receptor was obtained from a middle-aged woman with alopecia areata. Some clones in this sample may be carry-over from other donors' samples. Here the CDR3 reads CASSLDRDHEQYF. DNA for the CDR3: TGTGCCAGCAGCTTAGACAGGGACCACGAGCAGTACTTC.